This TCR beta chain was sequenced in a study of neurological immune-mediated disorders. The cDNA came from 5'RACE, which used 10-nucleotide random UMIs. TCRdb reprocessed the 5' RACE reads via MiXCR and lists one record per CDR3 protein. The data contain approximately 48,000 distinct CDR3 sequences, over 15% of them singletons. This clonotype appeared a few times. Trimming left V 4 bases short and J 2 bases short, with 10 bases between. The CDR3 is made up of 14 amino acids. CDR1 LGHDT and CDR2 YNNKEL come from the germline V gene (reference sequence). Sequences were obtained from PBMCs. The chain employs TRBV3-1 and TRBJ2-3; tentative D call: TRBD2 (6 bases). This sequence originates from a man aged 55 to 70 in good health. Here the CDR3 reads CASSPGGVTDTQYF. The CDR3 bases are TGTGCCAGCAGCCCCGGAGGGGTCACAGATACGCAGTATTTT.